The 24 T cell receptor beta chains below were found in one sample sequenced in a study of T cell responses to AZD1222 COVID-19 vaccine. Sequencing used immunoSEQ multiplex PCR; TCRdb keeps in-frame clones, though not all of them. The sample shows some 74,000 clones, 87% of them seen only once. The material sequenced was peripheral blood, taken 28 days after the second AZD1222 dose. These TCRs come from an adult who received the AZD1222 COVID-19 vaccine.

In this sample, this clone turned up a few times. The chain joins TRBV9 to TRBJ1-5; D call uncertain. This CDR3 contains 15 residues. V shed 2 bases and J shed 4 bases, with 13 bases lying between them. Germline lookup yields CDR1 SGDLS and CDR2 YYNGEE. The CDR3 coding sequence is TGTGCCAGCAGCGTTGGAACAGAGCGTAATCAGCCCCAGCATTTT. It yields the protein CASSVGTERNQPQHF.

The chain employs TRBV4-3 and TRBJ2-3; 9 nucleotides align to TRBD2. This CDR3 is 15 amino acids long. The germline gives CDR1 LGHNA, CDR2 YSLEER. Unmatched junction bases numbered 3, after V lost 5 bases and J lost 0 bases. The CDR3 nucleotides are TGCGCCAGCAGCTCTACTAGCGGGAGCACAGATACGCAGTATTTT. Translating it yields CASSSTSGSTDTQYF.

The gene calls are TRBV7-8 and TRBJ2-1, with 8 bases fitting TRBD2. The length of the CDR3 is 14 residues. J was trimmed by 7 bases and V by 6 bases; bases with no gene match: 8. From germline, CDR1 is SGHVS and CDR2 FQNEAQ. The DNA for the CDR3 is TGTGCCAGCAGTTATACTAGCGGCCCTAATGAGCAGTTCTTC. Protein product: CASSYTSGPNEQFF.

This chain links TRBV29-1 with TRBJ1-1; 7 nucleotides agree with TRBD1. The CDR3 runs 14 residues. In germline, CDR1 is SQVTM, CDR2 ANQGSEA. V shed 6 bases, J shed 2 bases, and the junction held 9 bases outside the gene matches. CDR3 bases: TGCAGCGTGGCCGGGGGGACAGTTAACACTGAAGCTTTCTTT. As protein: CSVAGGTVNTEAFF.

The V call is TRBV4-2, the J call TRBJ2-1, with D possibly TRBD2 on 6 matching bases. The CDR3 contains 16 residues. CDR1 and CDR2 (germline): LGHNA, YNFKEQ. The V gene lost 0 bases and the J gene lost 7 bases, with 16 bases spanning the gap. CDR3 in DNA: TGTGCCAGCAGCCAAGATACGGCTAGCGAGGAGAATGAGCAGTTCTTC. Protein: CASSQDTASEENEQFF.

CDR3 nucleotide sequence: TGTGCCTGGACTGCGGGGCGGAACACTGAAGCTTTCTTT. It codes for CAWTAGRNTEAFF. J is TRBJ1-1 and V is TRBV30; tentatively, D is TRBD1 (5 bases). The CDR3 runs to 13 residues. Germline loops: CDR1 GTSNPN, CDR2 SVGIG (reference sequence). V was trimmed by 4 bases and J by 1 base, leaving 10 bases between them.

This chain connects TRBV28 to TRBJ2-1; a weak D match, TRBD2 (5 bases). Germline CDR1 reads MDHEN; CDR2 reads SYDVKM. There are 12 residues in the CDR3. The germline V and J ends were trimmed by 8 bases and 6 bases, with 11 bases remaining between them. For the CDR3, the DNA is TGTGCCAGCGGAAAGAGGGCCAATGAGCAGTTCTTC. Amino acids: CASGKRANEQFF.

A single count supports this clone. The chain employs TRBV19 and TRBJ1-2; D gene uncertain. Trimming removed 1 base from V and 8 bases from J, with 11 bases in between. This CDR3 contains 13 residues. In germline, CDR1 is LNHDA, CDR2 SQIVND (reference sequence). This CDR3 reads CASSIGEGDGYTF. CDR3 DNA sequence: TGTGCCAGTAGTATAGGAGAGGGAGACGGCTACACCTTC.

This clone appeared a single time. The chain recombines TRBV18 with TRBJ1-2; 8 nucleotides line up with TRBD1. This CDR3 has 15 residues. V trimming: 2 bases; J trimming: 4 bases; junction bases outside the gene matches: 6. CDR1 and CDR2 from the germline V gene are KGHSH and LQKENI. The CDR3 nucleotides read TGTGCCAGCTCACCAGATTCGGGACAGGTCTATGGCTACACCTTC. As protein: CASSPDSGQVYGYTF.

The CDR3 coding sequence is TGTGCCAGCAGCTCGGGACTAGCGGGAGCGGATACGCAGTATTTT. Its translation is CASSSGLAGADTQYF. This rearrangement joins TRBV7-2 to TRBJ2-3, with 14 bases that match TRBD2. The CDR3 length is 15 residues. V shed 4 bases and J 6 bases; nucleotides not matched to a gene: 3. Germline lookup yields CDR1 SGHTA and CDR2 FQGNSA.

The chain joins TRBV2 to TRBJ1-5, with 10 bases aligning to TRBD1. V shed 7 bases and J 6 bases; nucleotides not matched to a gene: 3. From germline, CDR1 is SNHLY and CDR2 FYNNEI. The CDR3 is made up of 13 amino acids. In nucleotides, the CDR3 is TGTGCCAGCATAGGGGACAGGGGTCAGCCCCAGCATTTT. Amino acids: CASIGDRGQPQHF.

V is TRBV5-6 and J is TRBJ1-2; D may be TRBD1 (6 bases). V lost 3 bases, J lost 4 bases, and 13 bases lay in between. Germline V gene lookup returns CDR1 SGHDT and CDR2 YYEEEE. The CDR3 spans 14 residues. CDR3 bases: TGTGCCAGCAGCTCAGGGGTCCGTCGCTATGGCTACACCTTC. Amino acid sequence: CASSSGVRRYGYTF.

The V and J genes are TRBV20-1 and TRBJ2-7; 8 bases map to TRBD1. The CDR3 has 16 amino acids. Germline CDR1 DFQATT, CDR2 SNEGSKA (reference sequence). The junction had 13 bases not matched to a gene; V was cut back by 3 bases and J by 3 bases. CDR3 residues: CSASRSPGTGIYEQYF. The CDR3 DNA reads as TGCAGTGCTAGTAGGTCCCCGGGGACAGGAATCTACGAGCAGTACTTC.

The chain is built from TRBV9 and TRBJ2-2; possibly TRBD1 for D (6 bases). This CDR3 comprises 14 residues. The germline V and J ends were trimmed by 5 bases and 2 bases, with 10 bases remaining between them. CDR1 and CDR2 from the germline V gene are SGDLS and YYNGEE. The CDR3 protein is CASRGDKNTGELFF. CDR3 DNA: TGTGCCAGCAGAGGGGACAAAAACACCGGGGAGCTGTTTTTT.

The gene calls are TRBV9 and TRBJ2-1, with 11 positions matching TRBD2. The germline V gene encodes CDR1 SGDLS and CDR2 YYNGEE. Trimming at V came to 3 bases and at J to 3 bases, leaving 2 bases not matched to a gene. This CDR3 has 15 residues. The CDR3: CASSGGLAVYNEQFF. CDR3 nucleotide sequence: TGTGCCAGCAGCGGGGGACTAGCGGTCTACAATGAGCAGTTCTTC.

The CDR3 is CASSLQGGGQPQHF. Written as DNA, the CDR3 is TGTGCCAGCAGCTTACAGGGAGGAGGTCAGCCCCAGCATTTT. The chain recombines TRBV9 with TRBJ1-5; a possible D gene is TRBD1 (6 bases). From germline, CDR1 is SGDLS and CDR2 YYNGEE. This CDR3 contains 14 residues. Deletions cut 4 bases from V and 6 bases from J, with 14 bases between.

The rearrangement links TRBV2 to TRBJ1-4, with D possibly TRBD1 on 5 matching bases. V shed 8 bases and J shed 7 bases, with 17 bases lying between them. Germline lookup yields CDR1 SNHLY and CDR2 FYNNEI. CDR3 length: 14 amino acids. The DNA for the CDR3 is TGTGCCAGCTGGTGGGCCGGCGGGGCTGAAAAACTGTTTTTT. Residues: CASWWAGGAEKLFF.

The rearrangement links TRBV5-1 to TRBJ1-3; D is perhaps TRBD1 (6 bases). The length of the CDR3 is 17 residues. Germline V gene data show CDR1 as SGHRS and CDR2 as YFSETQ. V gave up 0 bases and J gave up 3 bases, with 16 bases separating them. The CDR3 protein is CASSLVGSGAYGNTIYF. In nucleotides, the CDR3 is TGCGCCAGCAGCTTGGTGGGGTCGGGGGCTTATGGAAACACCATATATTTT.

J is TRBJ2-7 and V is TRBV12-5; weak D call: TRBD1 (6 bases). Germline CDR1 reads LGHNT; CDR2 reads FRNRAP. The CDR3 loop spans 18 amino acids. V shed 5 bases and J shed 3 bases, with 26 bases lying between them. The CDR3 DNA reads TGTGCTAGTGGTAACCGCTTTGGGGGCATCCCTAAATTCTACGAGCAGTACTTC. The encoded protein is CASGNRFGGIPKFYEQYF.

This rearrangement joins TRBV5-4 to TRBJ1-1; 7 bases align to TRBD1. The CDR3 totals 16 residues. CDR1 and CDR2 from the germline V gene are SGHNT and YYREEE (reference sequence). V was clipped by 4 bases and J by 1 base; unmatched bases: 10. The CDR3 protein is CASSPRGQARNTEAFF. The CDR3, as DNA: TGTGCCAGCAGCCCCCGAGGACAGGCCCGGAACACTGAAGCTTTCTTT.

The chain recombines TRBV5-5 with TRBJ2-1; a weak D match, TRBD2 (5 bases). The V end was cut by 0 bases, the J end by 3 bases, with 10 bases between. The length of the CDR3 is 15 residues. In germline, CDR1 is SGHKS, CDR2 YYEKEE (reference sequence). DNA for the CDR3: TGTGCCAGCAGCTTGGTATCTAGCAGCTACAATGAGCAGTTCTTC. This sequence encodes CASSLVSSSYNEQFF.

V and J are TRBV5-5 and TRBJ1-3; D is unclear. V was pared by 2 bases and J by 0 bases, with 12 bases between. The germline CDR1 and CDR2 sequences are SGHKS and YYEKEE (reference sequence). This CDR3 is built from 16 residues. DNA of the CDR3: TGTGCCAGCAGCTTAAGCCCTCAGGTCTCTGGAAACACCATATATTTT. Residues: CASSLSPQVSGNTIYF.

J is TRBJ2-1 and V is TRBV6-6; D is perhaps TRBD2 (5 bases). Trimming cost V 4 bases and J 3 bases, with 10 bases left between them. Germline CDR1 is MNHNY and CDR2 is SVGAGI (reference sequence). The CDR3 consists of 14 residues. The CDR3 is CASSSPTNYNEQFF. The CDR3, as DNA: TGTGCCAGCAGTTCCCCGACTAACTACAATGAGCAGTTCTTC.

This rearrangement joins TRBV11-2 to TRBJ2-5; no reliable D call. Trimming stripped 0 bases from V and 1 base from J, with 0 bases between. Germline loops: CDR1 SGHAT, CDR2 FQNNGV. The CDR3 totals 12 residues. In nucleotides, the CDR3 is TGTGCCAGCAGCTTAGACCAAGAGACCCAGTACTTC. This sequence encodes CASSLDQETQYF.